These 11 T cell receptor beta chains came from one sample sequenced in a study of T-cell reconstitution after alpha-beta-depleted transplantation in children. Preparing the TCRbeta library involved the use of unique molecular identifiers. TCRdb re-called the PCR reads with MiXCR, one entry per CDR3 protein. The table includes fewer than 450,000 distinct CDR3 sequences, about a sixth detected once. Source: PBMCs, mostly from graft donor cells, taken 360 days after TCRalphabeta/CD19-depleted stem cell transplant. These receptors were taken from a male patient aged 2 to 9 who had a stem cell transplant for acute lymphoblastic leukemia, so the T cells may come from the graft donor.

The chain employs TRBV3-1 and TRBJ2-5, with 10 nucleotides matching TRBD1. The J segment lost 5 bases and the V segment lost 4 bases, leaving 7 bases of the junction unmatched. Germline CDR1 and CDR2: LGHDT and YNNKEL (reference sequence). This CDR3 is built from 15 residues. The CDR3, as DNA: TGTGCCAGCAGCCCTAGGACAGGGGGACGGGAGACCCAGTACTTC. It is translated as CASSPRTGGRETQYF.

To note about this clonotype: Germline is not matched at one junction end, which may reflect a read error. The V and J genes are TRBV4-1 and TRBJ2-7; TRBD2 agrees at 7 bases. This CDR3 has 15 amino acids. Germline V gene sequence: CDR1 MGHRA, CDR2 YSYEKL. The CDR3 region is CASRQGAGEFYEQYF. The DNA for the CDR3 is TGCGCCAGCAGACAAGGGGCGGGAGAGTTTTACGAGCAGTACTTC.

The chain uses TRBV6-1 and TRBJ1-1; 8 nucleotides line up with TRBD1. The germline V gene has CDR1 MNHNS and CDR2 SASEGT. This CDR3 spans 16 amino acids. V shed 4 bases, J shed 0 bases, and the junction held 7 bases outside the gene matches. This CDR3 reads CASSASGQVVNTEAFF. The CDR3 nucleotides read TGTGCCAGCAGTGCGTCGGGACAGGTCGTGAACACTGAAGCTTTCTTT.

This clonotype has a count of ten or more. The chain carries TRBV30 and TRBJ2-7, with unresolved D. V was cut by 0 bases and J by 0 bases, with 9 bases left in between. The CDR3 runs 14 residues. Per germline, CDR1 GTSNPN and CDR2 SVGIG (reference sequence). CDR3: CAWSVIQNSYEQYF. In DNA form, the CDR3 reads TGTGCCTGGAGTGTTATACAGAACTCCTACGAGCAGTACTTC.

V usage is TRBV28 and J usage is TRBJ2-7; 9 positions agree with TRBD1. V dropped 11 bases and J dropped 2; count of bases not matched to a gene: 13. The germline V gene encodes CDR1 MDHEN and CDR2 SYDVKM. The CDR3 length is 15 residues. CDR3 loop: CARLKQGAPTYEQYF. DNA for the CDR3: TGTGCCCGACTTAAACAGGGGGCGCCGACCTACGAGCAGTACTTC.

V is TRBV12-3 or TRBV12-4 and J is TRBJ2-5; 15 bases fit TRBD2. The V and J ends lost 2 bases and 5 bases, in that order; junction bases with no gene match: 6. The CDR3 extends over 17 amino acids. The CDR3 sequence: CASSLRTSGRAIETQYF. In DNA form, the CDR3 reads TGTGCCAGCAGTTTACGGACTAGCGGGAGGGCCATTGAGACCCAGTACTTC.

The chain carries TRBV24-1 and TRBJ2-1, with 9 bases fitting TRBD1. Trimming at V came to 5 bases and at J to 4 bases, leaving 5 bases not matched to a gene. This CDR3 has 15 residues. Germline V lookup: CDR1 KGHDR, CDR2 SFDVKD. CDR3 nucleotides: TGTGCCACCAGTGTGGGGGGGACAGGGTACAATGAGCAGTTCTTC. It codes for CATSVGGTGYNEQFF.

This clonotype was observed a few times. This chain joins TRBV9 and TRBJ2-7; D may be TRBD2 (5 bases). The CDR3 runs 14 residues. V lost 4 bases and J 0 bases, leaving 11 bases between the germline ends. Germline V gene lookup returns CDR1 SGDLS and CDR2 YYNGEE. The CDR3 DNA sequence: TGTGCCAGCAGCCCGGACTGGCCCTCCTACGAGCAGTACTTC. It translates to CASSPDWPSYEQYF.

The chain carries TRBV7-6 and TRBJ2-7, with D possibly matching TRBD1 (6 bases). This CDR3 spans 18 amino acids. Germline V gene lookup returns CDR1 SGHVS and CDR2 FNYEAQ. Trimming left V 1 base short and J 3 bases short, with 22 bases between. CDR3 in DNA: TGTGCCAGCAGCTTAGGAGCCCCCGGACAGCCGAATCTCTACGAGCAGTACTTC. The encoded protein is CASSLGAPGQPNLYEQYF.

The V call is TRBV12-3 or TRBV12-4, the J call TRBJ2-3; no firm D call. V was cut by 7 bases and J by 4 bases, with 21 bases left in between. This CDR3 is built from 16 residues. The CDR3 bases are TGTGCCAGCACCACGGGCAGCCCTGTTTGGGCAGATACGCAGTATTTT. It codes for CASTTGSPVWADTQYF.

There are a few counts of this clonotype. V is TRBV7-2 and J is TRBJ2-7; D is unresolved. Trimming left V 5 bases short and J 0 bases short, with 11 bases between. The CDR3 is made up of 14 amino acids. CDR1 and CDR2 (germline): SGHTA, FQGNSA. The CDR3 nucleotides are TGTGCCAGCAGCCGAATAGGATCCTCCTACGAGCAGTACTTC. Protein sequence: CASSRIGSSYEQYF.